Following are 17 T cell receptor beta chains from one sample sequenced in a study of blood T cell repertoires in COVID-19 (dated by TCRdb to about 2020). The library was built by means of the immunoSEQ multiplex PCR assay. This is the immuneACCESS table as TCRdb keeps it, with only in-frame sequences that have V and J called. A part of the clones is gone; compared with another copy, unresolved V genes explain less than half, and the rest is unexplained. Present in this sample are 180,000 or so clones, around 83% of which were seen just once. The top ten clones comprise 3.6% of the sample. The sequencing input was PBMCs or T cells enriched from blood (not recorded which). The receptors come from a woman aged 45-60 years in a cohort exposed to, infected with or recovered from COVID-19 (not recorded which).

In this sample, this clone turned up a few times. The chain carries TRBV6-5 and TRBJ2-2, with 9 bases lining up with TRBD1. The junction had 7 bases not matched to a gene; V was cut back by 7 bases and J by 4 bases. Germline CDR1 is MNHEY and CDR2 is SVGAGI. The CDR3 covers 15 residues. This CDR3 reads CASTRGTGSTGELFF. DNA of the CDR3: TGTGCCAGCACAAGAGGGACAGGGTCCACCGGGGAGCTGTTTTTT.

V usage is TRBV11-1 and J usage is TRBJ2-7, with 8 bases matching TRBD1. From germline, CDR1 is SGHAT and CDR2 FQDESV (reference sequence). The V segment lost 6 bases and the J segment 3 bases; nucleotides outside the gene matches: 13. This CDR3 has 16 residues. CDR3 nucleotides: TGTGCCAGCAGGGAAAGGGCAGGGGGCAACCTCTACGAGCAGTACTTC. It is translated as CASRERAGGNLYEQYF.

This sequence joins TRBV2 and TRBJ1-1; no clear D. This CDR3 region has 15 residues. Germline V lookup: CDR1 SNHLY, CDR2 FYNNEI. The V end lost 8 bases, the J end lost 1 base, and 17 bases lay between the germline ends. The CDR3 sequence is CASGGREDRNTEAFF. The DNA of the CDR3 is TGTGCCAGCGGCGGTAGGGAGGATAGGAACACTGAAGCTTTCTTT.

The J gene is TRBJ1-3, the V gene TRBV7-6; the match to TRBD1 covers 7 bases. V lost 2 bases to trimming and J lost 4 bases; unmatched junction nucleotides: 17. CDR3 length equals 19 residues. CDR1 SGHVS and CDR2 FNYEAQ come from the germline V gene. CDR3 region: CASSLNPTGNRRMGNTIYF. CDR3 DNA: TGTGCCAGCAGCTTAAACCCGACAGGGAATAGGAGAATGGGAAACACCATATATTTT. The whole variable domain, filled in from reference TRBV7-6 and TRBJ1-3, reads GAGVSQSPRYKVTKRGQDVALRCDPISGHVSLYWYRQALGQGPEFLTYFNYEAQQDKSGLPNDRFSAERPEGSISTLTIQRTEQRDSAMYRCASSLNPTGNRRMGNTIYFGEGSWLTVV.

V and J are TRBV20-1 and TRBJ2-1; 8 nucleotides align to TRBD2. The CDR3 loop spans 13 amino acids. The V and J ends lost 3 bases and 6 bases, in that order; junction bases with no gene match: 4. Germline V gives CDR1 DFQATT, CDR2 SNEGSKA (reference sequence). The CDR3 region is CSASPGGRNEQFF. CDR3 bases: TGCAGTGCTAGTCCGGGAGGGCGCAATGAGCAGTTCTTC.

The rearrangement uses TRBV11-2 and TRBJ2-1, with 13 nucleotides matching TRBD2. The ends lost 4 bases at V and 5 bases at J; junction bases unmatched: 5. The CDR3 extends over 16 amino acids. The germline CDR1 and CDR2 sequences are SGHAT and FQNNGV. The CDR3: CASSSWTSGGNNEQFF. In nucleotides, the CDR3 is TGTGCCAGCAGCTCCTGGACTAGCGGGGGCAACAATGAGCAGTTCTTC.

The chain carries TRBV6-5 and TRBJ1-4; 7 bases line up with TRBD1. The V and J ends lost 6 bases and 7 bases, in that order; junction bases with no gene match: 8. The CDR3 is 14 residues long. Per the germline V gene, CDR1 is MNHEY and CDR2 is SVGAGI. The CDR3 DNA reads as TGTGCCAGCAGCCACAGGGGTGTAGGTGAAAAACTGTTTTTT. Translation: CASSHRGVGEKLFF.

The V call is TRBV19, the J call TRBJ1-4; D is ambiguous. Trimming pared 10 bases from V and 10 bases from J, leaving 25 bases between. The CDR3 consists of 15 residues. Germline CDR1 and CDR2: LNHDA and SQIVND (reference sequence). CDR3 protein: CATSLRSGSPGKLFF. The CDR3 bases are TGTGCCACCTCCCTCCGTTCCGGGTCTCCGGGAAAACTGTTTTTT.

This clone came up a few times. This chain joins TRBV2 and TRBJ1-5, with TRBD1 as a possible D gene (6 bases). The V and J ends lost 6 bases and 9 bases respectively, with 18 bases between them. CDR3 size: 14 residues. The V gene's germline CDR1 is SNHLY and CDR2 FYNNEI. CDR3 nucleotide sequence: TGTGCCAGCAGCATACAGGGTGACGGCGGGCCCCAGCATTTT. It encodes CASSIQGDGGPQHF.

This clone was found a few times. The V gene is TRBV6-6, the J gene TRBJ1-6; no definite D call. Trimming shortened V by 4 bases and J by 7 bases, and 2 bases separated the two germline ends. CDR3 length: 11 amino acids. CDR1 is MNHNY, CDR2 SVGAGI, per germline (reference sequence). The CDR3 region is CASSSNSPLHF. As DNA, the CDR3 is TGTGCCAGCAGTTCGAATTCACCCCTCCACTTT.

V is TRBV7-3 and J is TRBJ2-7; 13 nucleotides align to TRBD2. Germline trimming cut 2 bases from V and 5 bases from J; bases unmatched to any gene: 3. Germline CDR1 reads SGHTA; CDR2 reads FQGTGA. This CDR3 comprises 15 residues. The CDR3 DNA reads TGTGCCAGCAGCTTATCCGGGACTAGCGGGAACGAGCAGTACTTC. Protein sequence: CASSLSGTSGNEQYF.

The chain couples TRBV27 to TRBJ2-7, with 9 positions matching TRBD2. This CDR3 is built from 15 residues. Germline CDR1 and CDR2: MNHEY and SMNVEV (reference sequence). V shed 3 bases, J shed 4 bases, and the junction held 7 bases outside the gene matches. The CDR3 DNA reads TGTGCCAGCAGTTTCATGAGCGGGGGGATGTACGAGCAGTACTTC. Translation: CASSFMSGGMYEQYF.

The V and J genes are TRBV27 and TRBJ2-7, with TRBD1 as a possible D gene (6 bases). V was shortened by 4 bases and J by 2 bases, with 24 bases between the two germline ends. CDR3 length: 18 residues. In germline, CDR1 is MNHEY, CDR2 SMNVEV (reference sequence). The chain's CDR3 is CASSSTPTTDRIAYEQYF. As DNA, the CDR3 is TGTGCCAGCAGTTCAACCCCAACAACCGACAGGATTGCCTACGAGCAGTACTTC.

The chain uses TRBV10-3 and TRBJ2-5; 8 bases align to TRBD2. The length of the CDR3 is 12 residues. With V trimmed by 8 bases and J by 5 bases, 4 bases remained unmatched. Germline CDR1 reads ENHRY; CDR2 reads SYGVKD. CDR3 residues: CAIGLAGETQYF. DNA for the CDR3: TGTGCCATCGGACTAGCTGGGGAGACCCAGTACTTC.

The genes are TRBV30 and TRBJ1-6, with D possibly TRBD1 on 6 matching bases. This CDR3 region has 15 residues. V lost 5 bases and J 0 bases, leaving 11 bases between the germline ends. CDR1 and CDR2 (germline): GTSNPN, SVGIG (reference sequence). The CDR3 sequence: CAWGQGSSYNSPLHF. CDR3 sequence (DNA): TGTGCCTGGGGGCAGGGGAGCTCCTATAATTCACCCCTCCACTTT.

The chain joins TRBV30 to TRBJ2-7; 7 bases agree with TRBD1. Germline CDR1 reads GTSNPN; CDR2 reads SVGIG (reference sequence). With 1 base clipped from V and 2 bases from J, the junction kept 5 bases outside the gene matches. This CDR3 is built from 14 residues. This chain's CDR3 is CAWSGRQGPYEQYF. CDR3 DNA sequence: TGTGCCTGGAGTGGGAGACAGGGCCCCTACGAGCAGTACTTC.

V usage is TRBV29-1 and J usage is TRBJ2-7; TRBD2 matches at 13 bases. There are 14 residues in the CDR3. V lost 5 bases, J lost 4 bases, and 5 bases stayed unmatched. CDR1 and CDR2 from the germline V gene are SQVTM and ANQGSEA. The DNA of the CDR3 is TGCAGCGTTTTGGGACTAGCGGGGTTGTACGAGCAGTACTTC. The encoded protein is CSVLGLAGLYEQYF.